Following are 23 T cell receptor beta chains from one sample sequenced in a study of blood T cell repertoires in COVID-19. TCRdb's table, derived via immunoSEQ multiplex PCR, lists solely in-frame clones and lacks some. The sample consists of about 3,500 clones, roughly 80% of them appearing once. The sequencing input was peripheral blood. The receptors derive from a human donor in a cohort sampled during active COVID-19.

The V gene is TRBV28, the J gene TRBJ1-5; weak D call: TRBD1 (6 bases). Trimming pared 4 bases from V and 6 bases from J, leaving 16 bases between. This CDR3 has 15 residues. Germline values: CDR1 MDHEN, CDR2 SYDVKM. CDR3 protein: CASSYRVGSVQPQHF. Written as DNA, the CDR3 is TGTGCCAGCAGTTACAGGGTCGGTTCGGTTCAGCCCCAGCATTTT.

The rearrangement joins TRBV7-9 to TRBJ2-7; D perhaps matches TRBD1 (5 bases). The V end lost 1 base, the J end lost 6 bases, and 25 bases lay between the germline ends. This CDR3 comprises 18 residues. Per germline, CDR1 SEHNR and CDR2 FQNEAQ (reference sequence). This CDR3 is CASSLVIRRANLVSEQYF. CDR3 nucleotides: TGTGCCAGCAGCTTAGTCATCCGCAGGGCAAATCTAGTAAGCGAGCAGTACTTC.

V gene TRBV4-1 combines with J gene TRBJ2-7; a weak D match, TRBD1 (5 bases). The germline gives CDR1 MGHRA, CDR2 YSYEKL. The V gene lost 3 bases and the J gene lost 2 bases, with 17 bases spanning the gap. The length of the CDR3 is 16 residues. This CDR3 reads CASSQIFRRDTYEQYF. The CDR3 DNA sequence: TGCGCCAGCAGCCAGATTTTTCGCAGGGATACCTACGAGCAGTACTTC.

The chain carries TRBV19 and TRBJ2-3; the match to TRBD2 covers 7 bases. The length of the CDR3 is 16 residues. V trimming: 4 bases; J trimming: 1 base; junction bases outside the gene matches: 8. The V gene's germline CDR1 is LNHDA and CDR2 SQIVND (reference sequence). In DNA form, the CDR3 reads TGTGCCAGTAGTAAACGGGCGAGCGGGGGCACAGATACGCAGTATTTT. Translating it yields CASSKRASGGTDTQYF.

This chain links TRBV6-1 with TRBJ2-1, with 12 positions matching TRBD2. Looked up from germline, CDR1 is MNHNS and CDR2 is SASEGT. V was clipped by 2 bases and J by 4 bases; unmatched bases: 0. The CDR3 has 15 residues. The CDR3 DNA reads TGTGCCAGCAGTGAACTAGCGGGAGGGTACAATGAGCAGTTCTTC. Protein product: CASSELAGGYNEQFF.

The chain carries TRBV18 and TRBJ1-3; D might be TRBD1 (6 bases). Deletions cut 3 bases from V and 0 bases from J, with 15 bases between. Germline V gene data show CDR1 as KGHSH and CDR2 as LQKENI. The length of the CDR3 is 17 residues. The CDR3 loop is CASSPATGTRSGNTIYF. The CDR3 DNA sequence: TGTGCCAGCTCACCCGCGACCGGGACACGCTCTGGAAACACCATATATTTT.

The V and J genes are TRBV6-2 or TRBV6-3 and TRBJ1-2, with 7 bases fitting TRBD1. With 6 bases clipped from V and 13 bases from J, the junction kept 14 bases outside the gene matches. The CDR3 has 13 residues. Per germline, CDR1 MNHEY and CDR2 SVGEGT. The CDR3 loop is CASSPRPDRAGTF. The CDR3 DNA reads as TGTGCCAGCAGCCCGAGACCTGACAGGGCCGGCACCTTC.

The rearrangement uses TRBV18 and TRBJ1-1, with 8 bases identical to TRBD1. Germline V gene data show CDR1 as KGHSH and CDR2 as LQKENI. The CDR3 is made up of 18 amino acids. The junction had 16 bases not matched to a gene; V was cut back by 4 bases and J by 3 bases. The CDR3 reads CASSRGRAQQGGDTEAFF. DNA of the CDR3: TGTGCCAGCTCACGAGGACGAGCACAACAGGGGGGGGACACTGAAGCTTTCTTT.

V usage is TRBV7-7 and J usage is TRBJ2-3; D possibly corresponds to TRBD2 (5 bases). The V gene lost 1 base and the J gene lost 4 bases, with 12 bases spanning the gap. The CDR3 has 15 residues. Per the germline V gene, CDR1 is SSHAT and CDR2 is FNYEAQ (reference sequence). The CDR3 here is CASSLGGFPADTQYF. CDR3 in DNA: TGTGCCAGCAGCTTAGGAGGGTTCCCAGCAGATACGCAGTATTTT.

The genes are TRBV5-1 and TRBJ2-1, with 14 bases fitting TRBD2. Trimming at V came to 4 bases and at J to 7 bases, leaving 7 bases not matched to a gene. From germline, CDR1 is SGHRS and CDR2 YFSETQ. This CDR3 comprises 16 residues. This chain's CDR3 is CASSAGLAGVGNEQFF. Here the CDR3 DNA reads TGCGCCAGCAGCGCGGGACTAGCGGGAGTTGGAAATGAGCAGTTCTTC.

The chain is built from TRBV7-8 and TRBJ2-1; D might be TRBD1 (5 bases). The CDR3 consists of 16 residues. Germline V CDR1 and CDR2: SGHVS, FQNEAQ. The V gene lost 1 base and the J gene lost 3 bases, with 13 bases spanning the gap. CDR3 in DNA: TGTGCCAGCAGCTTAGTGTCCACAGGTGGCTACAATGAGCAGTTCTTC. Its protein is CASSLVSTGGYNEQFF.

This clone was seen only a few times. The chain employs TRBV19 and TRBJ2-1; D possibly corresponds to TRBD1 (6 bases). Germline assignment: CDR1 LNHDA and CDR2 SQIVND (reference sequence). V gave up 10 bases and J gave up 6 bases, with 19 bases separating them. This CDR3 is built from 14 residues. The CDR3 is CATAYQGLSNEQFF. CDR3 sequence (DNA): TGTGCCACCGCATACCAGGGGCTTAGCAATGAGCAGTTCTTC. The full variable domain, its missing parts supplied by reference TRBV19 and TRBJ2-1, is DGGITQSPKYLFRKEGQNVTLSCEQNLNHDAMYWYRQDPGQGLRLIYYSQIVNDFQKGDIAEGYSVSREKKESFPLTVTSAQKNPTAFYLCATAYQGLSNEQFFGPGTRLTVL.

Here the CDR3 DNA reads TGTGCCAGCAGCTTTAATTCCAAAGCGGCGCAGTATTTT. It is translated as CASSFNSKAAQYF. The chain employs TRBV7-3 and TRBJ2-3; TRBD2 might be the D (5 bases). Per the germline V gene, CDR1 is SGHTA and CDR2 is FQGTGA. V shed 3 bases and J shed 10 bases, with 14 bases lying between them. The CDR3 length is 13 residues.

The V gene is TRBV6-5, the J gene TRBJ1-3; TRBD1 might be the D (6 bases). There are 14 residues in the CDR3. The V end was cut by 7 bases, the J end by 0 bases, with 10 bases between. Germline lookup yields CDR1 MNHEY and CDR2 SVGAGI. For the CDR3, the DNA is TGTGCCAGCACCACAGGGTTCTCTGGAAACACCATATATTTT. This codes for CASTTGFSGNTIYF.

The chain has TRBV30 and TRBJ1-1, with a tentative D call TRBD1 (5 bases). The CDR3 is 13 amino acids. The V gene's germline CDR1 is GTSNPN and CDR2 SVGIG (reference sequence). The V and J ends lost 5 bases and 4 bases respectively, with 14 bases between them. The CDR3: CAWGGVSTTEAFF. The CDR3 DNA reads TGTGCCTGGGGGGGGGTCTCGACCACTGAAGCTTTCTTT.

V gene TRBV19 combines with J gene TRBJ2-3; TRBD2 agrees at 9 bases. V gave up 6 bases and J gave up 5 bases; unmatched junction bases: 9. CDR3 size: 15 residues. Germline CDR1 reads LNHDA; CDR2 reads SQIVND (reference sequence). CDR3 DNA: TGTGCCAGTAGGGTAGCGGGGGCCATTGGAGATACGCAGTATTTT. This codes for CASRVAGAIGDTQYF.

V and J are TRBV11-2 and TRBJ2-3, with 9 bases lining up with TRBD2. The germline V gene encodes CDR1 SGHAT and CDR2 FQNNGV. The CDR3 loop spans 18 amino acids. J gave up 5 bases and V 5 bases, and 17 bases lay outside the gene matches. The CDR3 spells CASSPGYLLAGSEDTQYF. DNA for the CDR3: TGTGCCAGCAGCCCGGGCTACCTTCTAGCGGGAAGTGAAGATACGCAGTATTTT.

J is TRBJ1-1 and V is TRBV27, with TRBD1 identical over 8 bases. Losses at the gene ends were 8 bases for V and 5 bases for J; bases not matched to a gene: 7. Germline-derived CDR1 and CDR2 are MNHEY and SMNVEV (reference sequence). This CDR3 is 13 amino acids long. The CDR3 DNA sequence: TGTGCCAGCGACTACAGGGGGAGGACTGAAGCTTTCTTT. Its protein is CASDYRGRTEAFF.

The chain joins TRBV6-2 or TRBV6-3 to TRBJ2-2; D is uncertain. Trimming left V 0 bases short and J 5 bases short, with 10 bases between. Germline values: CDR1 MNHEY, CDR2 SVGEGT. This CDR3 is 15 amino acids long. The CDR3 region is CASSYSGIETGELFF. CDR3 coding DNA: TGTGCCAGCAGTTACTCGGGCATTGAGACCGGGGAGCTGTTTTTT.

This chain joins TRBV5-6 and TRBJ2-5; 10 bases map to TRBD1. V shed 1 base, J shed 13 bases, and the junction held 10 bases outside the gene matches. Germline V lookup: CDR1 SGHDT, CDR2 YYEEEE. CDR3 size: 14 residues. This CDR3 is CASSLSRQGAPRYF. CDR3 bases: TGTGCCAGCAGCTTGTCGAGACAGGGGGCCCCCCGGTACTTC.

The table lists this clone with a count of one. This chain uses TRBV30 with TRBJ1-5; TRBD1 is a possible D gene (6 bases). CDR1 is GTSNPN, CDR2 SVGIG, per germline (reference sequence). There are 13 residues in the CDR3. V was clipped by 3 bases and J by 5 bases, with 11 bases between them. The CDR3 loop is CAWSSGVDQPQHF. CDR3 coding DNA: TGTGCCTGGAGCTCAGGGGTGGATCAGCCCCAGCATTTT.

The V call is TRBV5-1, the J call TRBJ2-2; 11 bases align to TRBD1. Germline CDR1 reads SGHRS; CDR2 reads YFSETQ. The CDR3 loop spans 15 amino acids. Germline trimming cut 4 bases from V and 6 bases from J; bases unmatched to any gene: 5. The CDR3 sequence is CASSPGQGEAGELFF. Here the CDR3 DNA reads TGCGCCAGCAGCCCGGGACAGGGGGAAGCCGGGGAGCTGTTTTTT.

This clone was seen more than once but under ten times. The chain has TRBV27 and TRBJ2-7; 8 nucleotides align to TRBD1. The junction had 3 bases not matched to a gene; V was cut back by 1 base and J by 4 bases. In germline, CDR1 is MNHEY, CDR2 SMNVEV (reference sequence). The CDR3 runs to 14 residues. This CDR3 is CASSLYQGAYEQYV. Written as DNA, the CDR3 is TGTGCCAGCAGTTTATACCAGGGGGCTTACGAGCAGTACGTC.